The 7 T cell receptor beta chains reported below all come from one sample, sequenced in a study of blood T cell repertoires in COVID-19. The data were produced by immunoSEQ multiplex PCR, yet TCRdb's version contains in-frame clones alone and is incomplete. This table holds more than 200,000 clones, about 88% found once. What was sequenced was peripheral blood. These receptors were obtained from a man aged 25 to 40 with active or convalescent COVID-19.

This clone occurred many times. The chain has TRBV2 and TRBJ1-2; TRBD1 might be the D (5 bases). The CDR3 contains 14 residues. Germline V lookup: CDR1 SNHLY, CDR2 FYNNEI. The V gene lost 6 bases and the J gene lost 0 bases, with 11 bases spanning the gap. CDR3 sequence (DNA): TGTGCCAGCAGGAGATCAGGGACTAACTATGGCTACACCTTC. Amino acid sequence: CASRRSGTNYGYTF.

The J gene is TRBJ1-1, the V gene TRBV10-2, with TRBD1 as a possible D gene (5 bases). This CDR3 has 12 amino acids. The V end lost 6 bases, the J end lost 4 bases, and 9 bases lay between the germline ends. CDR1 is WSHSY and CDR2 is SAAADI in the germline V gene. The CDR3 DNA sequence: TGCGCCAGCAGCGGGGGGAGCACTGAAGCTTTCTTT. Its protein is CASSGGSTEAFF.

The CDR3 DNA reads TGTGCCAGCAGCTTGGACATCTCGCATTACTATGGCTACACCTTC. Translation gives CASSLDISHYYGYTF. The V gene is TRBV5-4, the J gene TRBJ1-2; D not resolved. V lost 0 bases and J lost 3, with 12 bases in between. This CDR3 is built from 15 residues. Germline-derived CDR1 and CDR2 are SGHNT and YYREEE (reference sequence).

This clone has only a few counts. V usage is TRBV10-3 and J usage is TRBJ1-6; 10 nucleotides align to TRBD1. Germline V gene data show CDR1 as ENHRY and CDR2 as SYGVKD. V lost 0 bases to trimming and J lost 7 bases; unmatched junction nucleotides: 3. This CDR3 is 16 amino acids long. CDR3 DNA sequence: TGTGCCATCAGTGAGTCGAAGGGACAGGGGAATTCACCCCTCCACTTT. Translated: CAISESKGQGNSPLHF.

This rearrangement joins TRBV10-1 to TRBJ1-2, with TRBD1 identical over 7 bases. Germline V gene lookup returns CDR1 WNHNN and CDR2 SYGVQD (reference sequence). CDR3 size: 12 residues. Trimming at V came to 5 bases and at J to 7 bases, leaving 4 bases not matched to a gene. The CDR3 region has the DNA TGCGCCAGCAGTAGGGACAGTGTTGGCTACACCTTC. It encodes CASSRDSVGYTF.

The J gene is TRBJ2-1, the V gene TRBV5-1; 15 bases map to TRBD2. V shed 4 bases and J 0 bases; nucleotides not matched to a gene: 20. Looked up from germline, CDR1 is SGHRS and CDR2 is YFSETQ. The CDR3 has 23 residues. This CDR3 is CASSPGLAGGLPQGKSSYNEQFF. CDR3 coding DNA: TGCGCCAGCAGCCCGGGACTAGCGGGGGGCCTACCTCAGGGGAAAAGCTCCTACAATGAGCAGTTCTTC.

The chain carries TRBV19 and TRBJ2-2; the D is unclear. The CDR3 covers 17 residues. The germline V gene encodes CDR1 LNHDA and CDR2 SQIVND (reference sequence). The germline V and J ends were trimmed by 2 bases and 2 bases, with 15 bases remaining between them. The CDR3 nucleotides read TGTGCCAGTAGTATAAGACACCATGCAAGCAACACCGGGGAGCTGTTTTTT. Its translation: CASSIRHHASNTGELFF.